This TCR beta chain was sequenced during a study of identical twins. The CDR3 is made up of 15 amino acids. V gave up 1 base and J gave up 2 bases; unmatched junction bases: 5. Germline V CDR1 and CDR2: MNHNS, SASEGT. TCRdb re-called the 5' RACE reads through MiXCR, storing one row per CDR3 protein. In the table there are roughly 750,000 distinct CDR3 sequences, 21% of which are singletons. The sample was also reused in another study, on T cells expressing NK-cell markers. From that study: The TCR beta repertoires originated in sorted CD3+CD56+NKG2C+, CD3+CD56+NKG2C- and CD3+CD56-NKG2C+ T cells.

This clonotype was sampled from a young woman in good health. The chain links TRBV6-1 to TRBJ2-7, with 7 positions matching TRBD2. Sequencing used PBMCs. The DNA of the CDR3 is TGTGCCAGCAGTGAAGAGGCTAGCGGCCCCTACGAGCAGTACTTC. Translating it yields CASSEEASGPYEQYF.